This T cell receptor (beta chain) was identified in a study of blood T cells in healthy people across ages. Study-level results: Diversity estimates drawn from one million T cells were deemed underestimates. Correlation between TCR beta diversity and naive T cell percentage was strong.

A J-beta primer mix and a sample-barcoded 5' primer were used in a second PCR of roughly 6 to 12 cycles. A template-switch adaptor with 12 random nucleotides tagged each cDNA molecule. TCRdb redid the calling of the 5' RACE reads with MiXCR, one entry per CDR3 protein. The sample lists 1 million to 1.2 million distinct CDR3 sequences; roughly two fifths were seen once. Concerning this clonotype itself: The target antigen is unknown.

In terms of origin and age, donors were healthy Caucasian individuals from Russia aged about 6 to 95. Sequenced input: blood. This receptor was taken from a young man in good health.

The CDR3 reads CSVEDPTGGAPKETQYF. The DNA of the CDR3 is TGCAGCGTTGAAGATCCGACGGGCGGCGCGCCCAAAGAGACCCAGTACTTC. The rearrangement joins TRBV29-1 to TRBJ2-4; D not certain. The DNA end is more similar to TRBJ2-5, so the J call may be wrong. Germline V gene data show CDR1 as SQVTM and CDR2 as ANQGSEA. The CDR3 contains 17 residues.